This T cell receptor (beta chain) is from a study of cytomegalovirus exposure and HLA in healthy donors. Background on the study: Early on, a data release was issued that held 80 million or so unique TCRs from HLA-typed donors. Whole-study results and caveats: Diagnosis of cytomegalovirus status made by the classifier reportedly showed high specificity and sensitivity. Rarity marked most TCR sequences, yet some public TCRs occurred in many donors. Reportedly, a later analysis found an Asian-associated ancestry cluster had fewer N-insertions than the approximately 670-donor mean.

The sample holds a few counts of this clone. Its antigen is not known. PCR primers comprised 60 Vbeta and 13 Jbeta primers. Repertoires were generated with immunoSEQ multiplex PCR, while TCRdb's copy carries only in-frame clones and drops some. The sample consists of 150,000 to 200,000 clones, roughly 65% of them appearing once. The CDR3 length is 13 residues. Per the germline V gene, CDR1 is SQVTM and CDR2 is ANQGSEA. V lost 5 bases, J lost 2 bases, and 13 bases lay in between. The source is a young man in good health and CMV-seropositive. The rearrangement uses TRBV29-1 and TRBJ2-7, with D perhaps TRBD1 (5 bases). Sequencing input: PBMCs. Here the CDR3 DNA reads TGCAGCGTTCACGGGCAGGGTGCCTACGAGCAGTACGTC. Translating it yields CSVHGQGAYEQYV.